One T cell receptor (beta chain) is described in this entry. This sample is part of a study of blood T cell repertoires in COVID-19. Whole-study context: Acute-phase and convalescent COVID-19 samples originated in the United States, Italy and Spain.

Study processing details: Estimated nucleated cell counts came from reference gene primer amplification. Measured with immunoSEQ multiplex PCR; TCRdb has only the in-frame clones, and not every one. For V, J and clone size, that table is used; D and trimming come from the DNA. The sample holds roughly 260,000 clones, more than 65% seen once. Losses at the gene ends were 6 bases for V and 2 bases for J; bases not matched to a gene: 11. CDR1 is MNHEY and CDR2 is SMNVEV in the germline V gene (reference sequence). The CDR3 extends over 16 amino acids. Sequencing was performed on peripheral blood. This TCR came from a woman aged 18-29 years with acute or convalescent COVID-19. V and J are TRBV27 and TRBJ2-7; TRBD2 aligns across 9 bases. The CDR3 is CASRDTSGPGPYEQYF. In nucleotides, the CDR3 is TGTGCCAGCAGGGATACTAGCGGGCCTGGTCCCTACGAGCAGTACTTC.